A selection of T cell receptor beta chains follows, all from one sample in a study of post-analysis software for immune sequencing data. Via MiXCR, TCRdb re-called the PCR reads, giving one row per CDR3 protein. The sample has under 900,000 distinct CDR3 sequences; approximately 57% are singletons. Material for sequencing was blood. These receptor sequences come from a girl aged 5-17 years with multiple sclerosis. Each CDR3 is given with its conserved first and last residue. D genes are given only for firm matches. Size tells how often a clone was seen (once, few, many) or the class of an expanded clone, and some rows leave it out.

d_gene,abundance,v_gene,j_gene,CDR3nt,CDR3aa
.,.,TRBV4-1,TRBJ2-7,TGCGCCAGCAGCCAAGACTTCTTACAGTACGAGCAGTACTTC,CASSQDFLQYEQYF
TRBD2,.,TRBV7-8,TRBJ2-7,TGTGCCAGCAGCATAATAGCGGGAGAACGTCCCGAGCAGTACTTC,CASSIIAGERPEQYF
TRBD2,.,TRBV6-5,TRBJ2-1,TGTGCCAGCAGTTACTCGGGACTAGCGGGAGTATGGGAGCAGTTCTTC,CASSYSGLAGVWEQFF
TRBD2,.,TRBV12-3/TRBV12-4,TRBJ2-1,TGTGCCAGCAGTTTAACTAGCGCACCCTCCTACAATGAGCAGTTCTTC,CASSLTSAPSYNEQFF
.,.,TRBV7-9,TRBJ2-7,TGTGCCAGCAGCCAGTCTAAAAGCTCCTACGAGCAGTACTTC,CASSQSKSSYEQYF
TRBD1,once,TRBV5-6,TRBJ1-5,TGTGCCAGCAGCCAGGGACAGATTCCGCAGTGGAGCAATCAGCCCCAGCATTTT,CASSQGQIPQWSNQPQHF
.,.,TRBV29-1,TRBJ2-1,TGCAGCGTTGTTTTCAGGAACAATGAGCAGTTCTTC,CSVVFRNNEQFF
TRBD1,.,TRBV25-1,TRBJ2-7,TGTGCCAGCAGTGCTCAGGGGGCCCTCTCCTACGAGCAGTACTTC,CASSAQGALSYEQYF
.,.,TRBV5-1,TRBJ2-7,TGCGCCAGCAGCTCCCGGACATCCAACTCGCTCGAGCAGTACTTC,CASSSRTSNSLEQYF
.,.,TRBV24-1,TRBJ2-7,TGTGCCACCAAGGACGGCTACGAGCAGTACTTC,CATKDGYEQYF
.,.,TRBV12-3/TRBV12-4,TRBJ2-5,TGTGCCAGCAGTTTAGAGGGTCGGGCGCAGGAGCAGTACTTC,CASSLEGRAQEQYF
.,.,TRBV9,TRBJ2-1,TGTGCCAGCAGCGTAGACAGGGCGAGGAATGAGCAGTTCTTC,CASSVDRARNEQFF
.,.,TRBV20-1,TRBJ1-2,TGCAGTGCAACAGGGTGGACCTATGGCTACACCTTC,CSATGWTYGYTF
TRBD2,.,TRBV6-5,TRBJ2-7,TGTGCCAGCAGCCGAGCGGGATCCTACAATGAGCAGTACTTC,CASSRAGSYNEQYF
.,.,TRBV10-3,TRBJ2-4,TGTGCCATCAGTGAGTCGACGGGACTAGCCAAAAACATTCAGTACTTC,CAISESTGLAKNIQYF
.,few,TRBV5-4,TRBJ2-3,TGTGCCAGCAGCATGGACTACCTAACGCAGTATTTT,CASSMDYLTQYF
TRBD1,few,TRBV5-1,TRBJ1-2,TGCGCCAGCAGCTCCGGGACAGGCTCTGGGGGCTACACCTTC,CASSSGTGSGGYTF
.,.,TRBV6-5,TRBJ2-5,TGTGCCAGCAGTTACTCGAAATACCCGATCCAAGAGACCCAGTACTTC,CASSYSKYPIQETQYF
TRBD2,.,TRBV2,TRBJ2-1,TGTGCCAGCAGAGCTATAGCGGGAGGCCCTCTCAATGAGCAGTTCTTC,CASRAIAGGPLNEQFF
TRBD2,.,TRBV20-1,TRBJ2-3,TGCAGTGCTAGACTGGGGACTAGCGGGGGAAAAGATACGCAGTATTTT,CSARLGTSGGKDTQYF
TRBD1,once,TRBV7-2,TRBJ2-7,TGTGCCAGCAGCTTAGGGGGCCGGGACAGGGCTCCCTACGAGCAGTACTTC,CASSLGGRDRAPYEQYF
.,many,TRBV20-1,TRBJ2-3,TGCAGTGCTAGGGCCTCTAGCACAGATACGCAGTATTTT,CSARASSTDTQYF
TRBD1,once,TRBV7-9,TRBJ1-2,TGTGCCAGCAGCGGAGACAGGGGGGAGGCTAACTATGGCTACACCTTC,CASSGDRGEANYGYTF
TRBD1,few,TRBV3-1,TRBJ1-2,TGTGCCAGCAGCGACAGGGGCGGGGATGGCTACACCTTC,CASSDRGGDGYTF
TRBD2,few,TRBV2,TRBJ2-4,TGTGCCAGCAGCAGGGAGGGGAACATTCAGTACTTC,CASSREGNIQYF
.,.,TRBV10-3,TRBJ1-1,TGTGCCATCAGTGCATATCAGGGGATGGACACTGAAGCTTTCTTT,CAISAYQGMDTEAFF
TRBD2,once,TRBV6-1,TRBJ2-7,TGTGCCAGCAGTTCTACTAGCGGGTTCTCCTACGAGCAGTACTTC,CASSSTSGFSYEQYF
.,few,TRBV29-1,TRBJ2-5,TGCAGCGTCAGCGGGGAGACCCAGTACTTC,CSVSGETQYF
.,.,TRBV20-1,TRBJ2-5,TGCAGTGCTGCCCTGGACGTCCAAGAGACCCAGTACTTC,CSAALDVQETQYF
TRBD1,few,TRBV6-6,TRBJ2-7,TGTGCCAGCAGGGGAGGGACAGGGGCGTCCTACGAGCAGTACTTC,CASRGGTGASYEQYF
TRBD2,once,TRBV28,TRBJ2-2,TGTGCCAGCAGCCGGCTAGCGGGAATCTGGGAGCTGTTTTTT,CASSRLAGIWELFF